Given below is one TCR beta chain in context. Antigen: not known. The sample comes from a study of Ad26.COV2.S vaccination and SARS-CoV-2 variants. Turning to the study itself: Ad26.COV2.S was injected intramuscularly once or twice, 56 days apart. Study-level points and caveats: There was reportedly substantial breadth in spike-specific CD8+ and CD4+ T cell responses after vaccination.

Per germline, CDR1 SGHAT and CDR2 FQNNGV. V lost 5 bases to trimming and J lost 5 bases; unmatched junction nucleotides: 4. This CDR3 comprises 13 residues. This table comes from immunoSEQ multiplex PCR, and its TCRdb copy is limited to in-frame clones, with some not included. In the table there are 350,000 to 400,000 clones, around 85% of which are singletons. The treatment: around 19 received Ad26.COV2.S at low or high dose, single or two shots; roughly five received placebo; per-sample allocation not given. After the first vaccine or placebo injection, samples were drawn on day 63. A Boston donor was an adult aged 18-55 years. Vaccination used an Ad26 vector expressing Wuhan-strain SARS-CoV-2 spike.

Here the sequenced sample was peripheral blood, taken in a trial of Ad26.COV2.S vaccine versus placebo. This TCR was sampled from a person between 18 and 59 years old who received the Ad26.COV2.S COVID-19 vaccine or a placebo. The rearrangement joins TRBV11-2 to TRBJ1-1, with 8 positions matching TRBD1. The CDR3 bases are TGTGCCAGCAGCCAAACAGGGGGGACTGAAGCTTTCTTT. Translation: CASSQTGGTEAFF.